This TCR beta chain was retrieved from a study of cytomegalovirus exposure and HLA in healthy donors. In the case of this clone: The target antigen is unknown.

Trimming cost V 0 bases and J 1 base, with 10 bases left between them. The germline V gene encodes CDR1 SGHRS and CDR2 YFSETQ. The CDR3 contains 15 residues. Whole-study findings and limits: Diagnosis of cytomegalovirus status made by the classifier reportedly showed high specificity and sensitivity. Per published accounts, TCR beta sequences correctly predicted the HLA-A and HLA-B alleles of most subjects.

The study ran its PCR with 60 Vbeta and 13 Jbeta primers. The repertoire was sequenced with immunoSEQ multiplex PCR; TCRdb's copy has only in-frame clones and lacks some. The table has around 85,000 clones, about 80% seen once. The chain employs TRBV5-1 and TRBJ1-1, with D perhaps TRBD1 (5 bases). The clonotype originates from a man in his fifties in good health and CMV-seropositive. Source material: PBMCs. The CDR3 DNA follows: TGCGCCAGCAGCTTGGGGGGGGGAGCGAACACTGAAGCTTTCTTT. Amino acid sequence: CASSLGGGANTEAFF.